This T cell receptor beta chain was sequenced in a study of OX40 agonist ivuxolimab in advanced cancers. In the study overall: Patients took ivuxolimab, an agonistic anti-OX40 (CD134) antibody. Participants could have had prior anti-PD-1, anti-PD-L1 or anti-CTLA-4 therapy, and 40% had some.

Sequencing was performed with immunoSEQ multiplex PCR; in TCRdb, only in-frame clones are kept and a portion is missing. The table records tens of thousands of clones, about 88% of them present only once. This CDR3 is 12 amino acids long. CDR1 is WSHSY and CDR2 is SAAADI in the germline V gene. Trimming left V 1 base short and J 6 bases short, with 4 bases between. The sequencing here drew on CD4+ or CD8+ T cells sorted from blood, taken in a trial of the OX40 agonist ivuxolimab. The TCR was taken from an adult with an advanced solid tumor such as melanoma, head and neck, liver or kidney cancer. This sequence joins TRBV10-2 and TRBJ2-1; D is undetermined. In DNA, the CDR3 is TGCGCCAGCAGTGAGTACCCCAATGAGCAGTTCTTC. Translated, it gives CASSEYPNEQFF.